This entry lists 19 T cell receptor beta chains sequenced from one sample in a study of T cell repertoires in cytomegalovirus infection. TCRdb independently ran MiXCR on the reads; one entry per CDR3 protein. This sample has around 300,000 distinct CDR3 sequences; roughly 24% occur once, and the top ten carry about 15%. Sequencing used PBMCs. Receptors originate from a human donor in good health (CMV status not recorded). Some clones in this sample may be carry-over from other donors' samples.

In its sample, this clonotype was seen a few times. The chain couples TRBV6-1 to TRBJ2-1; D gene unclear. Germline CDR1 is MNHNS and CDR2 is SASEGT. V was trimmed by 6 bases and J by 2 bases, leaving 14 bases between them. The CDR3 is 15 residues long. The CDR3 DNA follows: TGTGCCAGCAGGTCGTCGGTAGGTACCTACAATGAGCAGTTCTTC. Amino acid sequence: CASRSSVGTYNEQFF.

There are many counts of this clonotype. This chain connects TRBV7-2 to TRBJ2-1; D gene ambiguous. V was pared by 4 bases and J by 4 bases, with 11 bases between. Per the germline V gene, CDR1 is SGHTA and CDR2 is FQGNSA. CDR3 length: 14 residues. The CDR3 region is CASSSQATYNEQFF. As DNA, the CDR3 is TGTGCCAGCAGCTCTCAAGCTACTTACAATGAGCAGTTCTTC.

This CDR3 is CASSFPGVFTEQYF. The CDR3 DNA is TGTGCCAGCAGCTTCCCGGGGGTCTTTACCGAGCAGTACTTC. The gene calls are TRBV5-5 and TRBJ2-7, with a tentative D call TRBD2 (6 bases). This CDR3 is built from 14 residues. Trimming took 2 bases from V and 6 from J, leaving 15 bases between them. Germline V gene data show CDR1 as SGHKS and CDR2 as YYEKEE (reference sequence).

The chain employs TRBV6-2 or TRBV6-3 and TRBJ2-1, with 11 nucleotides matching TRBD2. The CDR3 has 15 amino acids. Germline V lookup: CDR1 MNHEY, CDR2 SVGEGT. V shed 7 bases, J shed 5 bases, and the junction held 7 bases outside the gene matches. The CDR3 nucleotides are TGTGCCAGCATTATTAGCGGGGGGGGGCACAATGAGCAGTTCTTC. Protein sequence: CASIISGGGHNEQFF.

As DNA, the CDR3 is TGTGCCAGCAGTTACGTGGGTGAGGAGACCCAGTACTTC. The encoded protein is CASSYVGEETQYF. This chain uses TRBV6-8 with TRBJ2-5; D call uncertain. The V gene's germline CDR1 is MNHGY and CDR2 SAAAGT. The V and J ends lost 2 bases and 5 bases respectively, with 9 bases between them. The CDR3 is 13 amino acids.

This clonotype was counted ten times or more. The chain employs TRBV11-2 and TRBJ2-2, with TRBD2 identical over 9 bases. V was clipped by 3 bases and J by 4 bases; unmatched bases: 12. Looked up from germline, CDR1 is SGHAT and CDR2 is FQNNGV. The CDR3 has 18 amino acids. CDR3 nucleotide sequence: TGTGCCAGCAGCTTCCTCCGGGGAGCGGGAGGTCCCACCGGGGAGCTGTTTTTT. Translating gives CASSFLRGAGGPTGELFF.

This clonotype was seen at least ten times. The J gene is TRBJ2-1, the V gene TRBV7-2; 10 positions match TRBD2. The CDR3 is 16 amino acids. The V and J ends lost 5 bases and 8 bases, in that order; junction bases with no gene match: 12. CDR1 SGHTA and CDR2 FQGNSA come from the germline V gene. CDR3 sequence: CASSTSLAGGIYEQFF. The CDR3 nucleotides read TGTGCCAGCAGCACCAGTTTAGCGGGAGGAATCTATGAGCAGTTCTTC.

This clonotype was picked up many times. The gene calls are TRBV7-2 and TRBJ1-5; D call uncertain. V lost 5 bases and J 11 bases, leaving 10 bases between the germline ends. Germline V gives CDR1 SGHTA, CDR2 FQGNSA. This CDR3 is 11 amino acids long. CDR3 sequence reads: CASSQDEAQHF. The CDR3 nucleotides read TGTGCCAGCAGCCAGGATGAGGCCCAGCATTTT.

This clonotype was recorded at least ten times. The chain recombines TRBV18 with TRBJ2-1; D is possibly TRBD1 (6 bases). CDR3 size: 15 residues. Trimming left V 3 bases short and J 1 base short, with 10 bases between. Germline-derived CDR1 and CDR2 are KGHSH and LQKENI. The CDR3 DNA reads TGTGCCAGCTCACCGGGGACATTTTCCTACAATGAGCAGTTCTTC. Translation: CASSPGTFSYNEQFF.

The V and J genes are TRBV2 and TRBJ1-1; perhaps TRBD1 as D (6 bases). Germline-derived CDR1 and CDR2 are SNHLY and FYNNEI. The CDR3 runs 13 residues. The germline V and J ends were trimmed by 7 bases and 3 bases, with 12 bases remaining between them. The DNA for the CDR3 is TGTGCCAGCAAAGGGGCAGGGGACACTGAAGCTTTCTTT. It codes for CASKGAGDTEAFF.

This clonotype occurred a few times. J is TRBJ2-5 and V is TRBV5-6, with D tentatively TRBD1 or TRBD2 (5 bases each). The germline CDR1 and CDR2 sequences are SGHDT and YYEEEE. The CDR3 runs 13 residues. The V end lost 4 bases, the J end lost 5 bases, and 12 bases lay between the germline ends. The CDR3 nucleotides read TGTGCCAGCAGCGGAACTTGGGGGGAGACCCAGTACTTC. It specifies CASSGTWGETQYF.

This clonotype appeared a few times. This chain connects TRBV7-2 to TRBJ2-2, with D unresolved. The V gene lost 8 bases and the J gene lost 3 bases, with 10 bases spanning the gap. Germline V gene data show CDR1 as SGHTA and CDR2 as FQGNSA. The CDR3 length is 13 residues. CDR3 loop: CASGVGYTGELFF. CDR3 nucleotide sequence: TGTGCCAGCGGGGTAGGCTACACCGGGGAGCTGTTTTTT.

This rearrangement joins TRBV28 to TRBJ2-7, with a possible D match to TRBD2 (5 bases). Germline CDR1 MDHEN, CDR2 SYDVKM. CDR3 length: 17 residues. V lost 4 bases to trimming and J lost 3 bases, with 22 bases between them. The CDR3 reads CASSSTLGRAARYEQYF. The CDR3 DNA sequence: TGTGCCAGCAGTTCCACTCTTGGGCGGGCCGCACGCTACGAGCAGTACTTC.

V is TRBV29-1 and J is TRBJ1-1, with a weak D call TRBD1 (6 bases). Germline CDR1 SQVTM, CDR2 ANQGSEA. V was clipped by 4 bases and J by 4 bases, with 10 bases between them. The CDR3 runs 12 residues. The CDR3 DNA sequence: TGCAGCGTTGTGGGAGGGGGCACTGAAGCTTTCTTT. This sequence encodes CSVVGGGTEAFF.

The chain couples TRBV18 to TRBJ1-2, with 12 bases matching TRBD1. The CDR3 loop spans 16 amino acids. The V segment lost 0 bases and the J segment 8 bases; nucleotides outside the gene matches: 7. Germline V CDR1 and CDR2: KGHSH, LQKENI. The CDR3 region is CASSPPGTGGAEGYTF. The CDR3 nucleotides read TGTGCCAGCTCACCACCCGGGACAGGGGGCGCTGAGGGCTACACCTTC.

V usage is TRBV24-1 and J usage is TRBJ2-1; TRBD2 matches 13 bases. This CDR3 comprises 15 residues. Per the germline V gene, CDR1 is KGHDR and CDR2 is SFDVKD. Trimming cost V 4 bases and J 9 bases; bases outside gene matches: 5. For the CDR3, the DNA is TGTGCCACCAGTGACCCCGGGACTAGCGGGATTGAGCAGTTCTTC. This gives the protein CATSDPGTSGIEQFF.

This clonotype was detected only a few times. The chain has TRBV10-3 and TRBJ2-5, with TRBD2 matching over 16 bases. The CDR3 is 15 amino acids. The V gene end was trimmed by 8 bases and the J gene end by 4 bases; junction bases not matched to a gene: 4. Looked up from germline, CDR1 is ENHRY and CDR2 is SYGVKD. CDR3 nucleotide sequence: TGTGCCATCGGGGGACTAGCGGGGGGGTCAGAGACCCAGTACTTC. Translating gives CAIGGLAGGSETQYF.

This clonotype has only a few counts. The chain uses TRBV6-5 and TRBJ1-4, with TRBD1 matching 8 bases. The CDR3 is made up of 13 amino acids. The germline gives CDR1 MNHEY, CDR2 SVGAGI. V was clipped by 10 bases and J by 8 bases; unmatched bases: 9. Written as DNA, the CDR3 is TGTGCCACCTCCGGGACAGGACGAGAAAAACTGTTTTTT. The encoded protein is CATSGTGREKLFF.

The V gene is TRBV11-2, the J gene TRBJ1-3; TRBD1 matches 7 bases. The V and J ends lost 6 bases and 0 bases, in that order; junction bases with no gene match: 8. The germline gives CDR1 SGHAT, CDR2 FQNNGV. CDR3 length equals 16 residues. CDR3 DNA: TGTGCCAGCAGTGGGACAGTGATCCTCTCTGGAAACACCATATATTTT. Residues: CASSGTVILSGNTIYF.